A single sample gave rise to the 13 T cell receptor beta chains below, sequenced in a study of T cell responses to AZD1222 COVID-19 vaccine. Profiling relied on immunoSEQ multiplex PCR, and the TCRdb table lists in-frame clones only, not all of them. The data contain about 130,000 clones, about 87% of them singletons. The source material was peripheral blood, sampled on day 0 of AZD1222 vaccination. The receptors come from an adult in good health.

The rearrangement joins TRBV19 to TRBJ2-1; 9 bases are shared with TRBD1. From germline, CDR1 is LNHDA and CDR2 SQIVND (reference sequence). The CDR3 has 16 residues. J was trimmed by 3 bases and V by 6 bases; bases with no gene match: 9. The CDR3 nucleotides read TGTGCCAGTAGGGGGGGGACGGGACAGGGCTACAATGAGCAGTTCTTC. It yields the protein CASRGGTGQGYNEQFF.

Points on this clone: One end of the junction does not line up with germline, which may come from a read error. The chain employs TRBV6-5 and TRBJ1-3, with 8 bases aligning to TRBD1. CDR1 MNHEY and CDR2 SVGAGI come from the germline V gene. There are 14 residues in the CDR3. The CDR3 sequence: CSAGQGFSGNTIYF. In DNA, the CDR3 is TGCTCGGCCGGACAGGGCTTCTCTGGAAACACCATATATTTT.

The chain combines TRBV5-6 with TRBJ1-2; D might be TRBD1 (6 bases). The V gene lost 4 bases and the J gene lost 8 bases, with 12 bases spanning the gap. CDR1 is SGHDT and CDR2 is YYEEEE in the germline V gene. The CDR3 is 12 residues long. The CDR3 nucleotides are TGTGCCAGCAGCATCAGGGGTAGAGGCTACACCTTC. This codes for CASSIRGRGYTF. Full variable domain (rest looked up from reference TRBV5-6 and TRBJ1-2): DAGVTQSPTHLIKTRGQQVTLRCSPKSGHDTVSWYQQALGQGPQFIFQYYEEEERQRGNFPDRFSGHQFPNYSSELNVNALLLGDSALYLCASSIRGRGYTFGSGTRLTVV.

The J gene is TRBJ2-6, the V gene TRBV19; D remains ambiguous. The CDR3 is 15 amino acids. Per germline, CDR1 LNHDA and CDR2 SQIVND (reference sequence). V was pared by 2 bases and J by 0 bases, with 5 bases between. CDR3 DNA: TGTGCCAGTAGTATAATCGCCTCTGGGGCCAACGTCCTGACTTTC. This codes for CASSIIASGANVLTF. Variable domain in full (rest from reference TRBV19 and TRBJ2-6): DGGITQSPKYLFRKEGQNVTLSCEQNLNHDAMYWYRQDPGQGLRLIYYSQIVNDFQKGDIAEGYSVSREKKESFPLTVTSAQKNPTAFYLCASSIIASGANVLTFGAGSRLTVL.

The rearrangement uses TRBV9 and TRBJ1-2; 7 nucleotides line up with TRBD1. Germline V gives CDR1 SGDLS, CDR2 YYNGEE. V lost 0 bases, J lost 6 bases, and 2 bases stayed unmatched. The CDR3 has 13 residues. CDR3 amino acids: CASSVGQGHGYTF. In nucleotides, the CDR3 is TGTGCCAGCAGCGTAGGACAGGGCCATGGCTACACCTTC.

The CDR3: CATSAPPQARTGNTIYF. CDR3 coding DNA: TGTGCCACCAGTGCACCACCCCAGGCACGTACGGGAAACACCATATATTTT. V and J are TRBV24-1 and TRBJ1-3, with unresolved D. Germline V gives CDR1 KGHDR, CDR2 SFDVKD. The CDR3 loop spans 17 amino acids. Trimming cost V 5 bases and J 4 bases, with 20 bases left between them.

The chain couples TRBV5-4 to TRBJ1-2; no definite D call. The CDR3 consists of 12 residues. Trimming pared 0 bases from V and 8 bases from J, leaving 8 bases between. Per germline, CDR1 SGHNT and CDR2 YYREEE (reference sequence). CDR3 coding DNA: TGTGCCAGCAGCTTGGACGTATGGGGCTACACCTTC. Protein product: CASSLDVWGYTF.

V and J are TRBV3-1 (or the pseudogene TRBV3-2) and TRBJ1-4; 7 bases agree with TRBD1. The V segment lost 4 bases and the J segment 0 bases; nucleotides outside the gene matches: 2. Germline-derived CDR1 and CDR2 are LGHDT and YNNKEL (reference sequence). The CDR3 has 15 amino acids. CDR3 DNA sequence: TGTGCCAGCAGCCCCACAGGGGCAACTAATGAAAAACTGTTTTTT. As protein: CASSPTGATNEKLFF.

The chain is built from TRBV5-1 and TRBJ2-3, with 10 nucleotides matching TRBD2. J lost 5 bases, V lost 4 bases, and 7 bases had no gene match. The CDR3 is 15 residues long. The germline CDR1 and CDR2 sequences are SGHRS and YFSETQ. The CDR3 loop is CASSPLAGGRDTQYF. Written as DNA, the CDR3 is TGCGCCAGCAGCCCATTAGCGGGAGGAAGAGATACGCAGTATTTT.

The chain carries TRBV18 and TRBJ2-1; TRBD1 aligns across 9 bases. Germline V gene sequence: CDR1 KGHSH, CDR2 LQKENI. V was pared by 3 bases and J by 5 bases, with 11 bases of the junction left unmatched. The CDR3 sequence is 17 residues long. The CDR3 DNA sequence: TGTGCCAGCTCACCCCGGGACAGGGAAACTTACGACAATGAGCAGTTCTTC. This encodes CASSPRDRETYDNEQFF. Using reference TRBV18 and TRBJ2-1 for the parts outside the CDR3, the full variable domain is NAGVMQNPRHLVRRRGQEARLRCSPMKGHSHVYWYRQLPEEGLKFMVYLQKENIIDESGMPKERFSAEFPKEGPSILRIQQVVRGDSAAYFCASSPRDRETYDNEQFFGPGTRLTVL.

A single count supports this clone. The chain is built from TRBV7-9 and TRBJ1-5; no clear D. This CDR3 is built from 13 residues. Per germline, CDR1 SEHNR and CDR2 FQNEAQ (reference sequence). V lost 5 bases, J lost 1 base, and 6 bases lay in between. The CDR3 here is CASSMWSNQPQHF. The DNA of the CDR3 is TGTGCCAGCAGCATGTGGAGCAATCAGCCCCAGCATTTT.

This clone was recorded once. The genes are TRBV6-5 and TRBJ2-3, with D unresolved. With 2 bases removed from V and 5 bases from J, the gap between germline ends came to 8 bases. The germline V gene has CDR1 MNHEY and CDR2 SVGAGI. This CDR3 contains 13 residues. The CDR3 sequence is CASSYGLGDTQYF. CDR3 nucleotide sequence: TGTGCCAGCAGTTACGGTTTAGGAGATACGCAGTATTTT.

The V call is TRBV28, the J call TRBJ1-5, with 7 positions matching TRBD1. This CDR3 region has 16 residues. CDR1 and CDR2 (germline): MDHEN, SYDVKM. J was trimmed by 0 bases and V by 5 bases; bases with no gene match: 7. CDR3 residues: CASSPPTGFSNQPQHF. CDR3 bases: TGTGCCAGCAGTCCCCCGACAGGGTTTAGCAATCAGCCCCAGCATTTT.